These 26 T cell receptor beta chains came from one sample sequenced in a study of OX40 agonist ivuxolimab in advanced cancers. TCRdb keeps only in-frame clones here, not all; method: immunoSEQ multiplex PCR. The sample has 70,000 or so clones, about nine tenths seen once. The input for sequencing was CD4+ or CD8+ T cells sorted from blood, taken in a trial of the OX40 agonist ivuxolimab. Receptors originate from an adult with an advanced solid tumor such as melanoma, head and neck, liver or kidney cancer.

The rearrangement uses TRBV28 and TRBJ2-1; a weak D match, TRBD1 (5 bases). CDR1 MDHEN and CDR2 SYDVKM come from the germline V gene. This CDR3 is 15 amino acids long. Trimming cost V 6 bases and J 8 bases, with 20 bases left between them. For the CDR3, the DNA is TGTGCCAGCAGGGGCAAGGGGCCACGCGACGATGAGCAGTTCTTC. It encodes CASRGKGPRDDEQFF.

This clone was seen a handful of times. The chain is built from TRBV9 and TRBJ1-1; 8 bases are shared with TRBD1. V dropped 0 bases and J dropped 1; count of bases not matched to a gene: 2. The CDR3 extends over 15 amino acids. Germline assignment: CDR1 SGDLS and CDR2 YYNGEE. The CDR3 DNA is TGTGCCAGCAGCGTAGACGACAGGGGGAACACTGAAGCTTTCTTT. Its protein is CASSVDDRGNTEAFF.

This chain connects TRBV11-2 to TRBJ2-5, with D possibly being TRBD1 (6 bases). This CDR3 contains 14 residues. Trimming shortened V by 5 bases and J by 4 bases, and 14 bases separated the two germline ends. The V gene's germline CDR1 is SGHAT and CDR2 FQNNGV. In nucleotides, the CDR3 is TGTGCCAGCAGCCCTTGGACAGAGGGAGAGACCCAGTACTTC. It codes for CASSPWTEGETQYF.

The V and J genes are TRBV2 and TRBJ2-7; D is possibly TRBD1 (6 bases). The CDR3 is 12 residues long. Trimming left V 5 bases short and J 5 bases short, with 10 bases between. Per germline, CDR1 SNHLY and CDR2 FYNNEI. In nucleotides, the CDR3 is TGTGCCAGCAGTTCGGACAGCGACGAGCAGTACTTC. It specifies CASSSDSDEQYF.

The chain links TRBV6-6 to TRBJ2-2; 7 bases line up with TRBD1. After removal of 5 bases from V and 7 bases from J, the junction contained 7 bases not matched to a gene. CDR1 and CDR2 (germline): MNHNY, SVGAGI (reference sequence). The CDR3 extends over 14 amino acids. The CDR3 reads CASSQQGLDGELFF. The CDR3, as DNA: TGTGCCAGCAGTCAACAGGGGCTGGACGGGGAGCTGTTTTTT.

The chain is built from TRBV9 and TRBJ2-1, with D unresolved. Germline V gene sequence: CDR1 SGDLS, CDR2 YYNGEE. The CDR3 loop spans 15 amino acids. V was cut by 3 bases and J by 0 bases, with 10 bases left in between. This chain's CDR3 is CASSEISSSYNEQFF. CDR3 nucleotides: TGTGCCAGCAGCGAGATCTCTAGCTCCTACAATGAGCAGTTCTTC. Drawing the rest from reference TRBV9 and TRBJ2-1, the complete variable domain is DSGVTQTPKHLITATGQRVTLRCSPRSGDLSVYWYQQSLDQGLQFLIQYYNGEERAKGNILERFSAQQFPDLHSELNLSSLELGDSALYFCASSEISSSYNEQFFGPGTRLTVL.

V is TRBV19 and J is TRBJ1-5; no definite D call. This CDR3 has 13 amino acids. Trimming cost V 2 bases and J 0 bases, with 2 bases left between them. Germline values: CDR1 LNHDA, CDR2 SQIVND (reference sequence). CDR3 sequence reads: CASSISSNQPQHF. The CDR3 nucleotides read TGTGCCAGTAGTATATCTAGCAATCAGCCCCAGCATTTT. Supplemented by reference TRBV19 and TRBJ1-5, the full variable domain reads DGGITQSPKYLFRKEGQNVTLSCEQNLNHDAMYWYRQDPGQGLRLIYYSQIVNDFQKGDIAEGYSVSREKKESFPLTVTSAQKNPTAFYLCASSISSNQPQHFGDGTRLSIL.

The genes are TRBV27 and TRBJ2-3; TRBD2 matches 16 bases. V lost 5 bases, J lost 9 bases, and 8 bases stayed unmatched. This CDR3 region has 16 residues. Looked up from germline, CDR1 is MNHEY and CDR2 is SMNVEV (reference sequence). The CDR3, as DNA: TGTGCCAGCAGTAAGGGGACTAGCGGGAGGGCGGCCACGCAGTATTTT. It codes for CASSKGTSGRAATQYF.

The CDR3 protein is CASSEAPGLTDTQYF. As DNA, the CDR3 is TGTGCCAGCAGTGAAGCCCCAGGTCTCACAGATACGCAGTATTTT. The rearrangement joins TRBV2 to TRBJ2-3; D remains unclear. Trimming removed 0 bases at V and 2 bases at J, with 9 bases between. CDR1 and CDR2 (germline): SNHLY, FYNNEI. The CDR3 runs to 15 residues.

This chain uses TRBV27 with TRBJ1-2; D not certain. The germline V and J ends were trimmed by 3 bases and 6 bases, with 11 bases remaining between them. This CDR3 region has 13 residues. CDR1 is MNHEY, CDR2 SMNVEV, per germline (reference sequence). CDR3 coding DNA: TGTGCCAGCAGTTTCCGGATCGGTAATGGCTACACCTTC. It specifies CASSFRIGNGYTF.

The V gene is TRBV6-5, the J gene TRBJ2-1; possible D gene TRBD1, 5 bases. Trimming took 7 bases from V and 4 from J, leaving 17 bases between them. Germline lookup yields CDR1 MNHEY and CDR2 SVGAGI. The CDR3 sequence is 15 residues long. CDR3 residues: CASKARAGLYNEQFF. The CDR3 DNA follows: TGTGCCAGCAAAGCCAGGGCCGGCCTATACAATGAGCAGTTCTTC.

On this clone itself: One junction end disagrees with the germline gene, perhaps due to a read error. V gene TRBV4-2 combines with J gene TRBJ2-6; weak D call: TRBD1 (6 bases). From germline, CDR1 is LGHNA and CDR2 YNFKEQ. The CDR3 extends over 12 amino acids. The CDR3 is CASSQDSRQVRF. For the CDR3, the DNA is TGTGCCAGCAGCCAAGATTCCCGACAGGTTCGGTTC.

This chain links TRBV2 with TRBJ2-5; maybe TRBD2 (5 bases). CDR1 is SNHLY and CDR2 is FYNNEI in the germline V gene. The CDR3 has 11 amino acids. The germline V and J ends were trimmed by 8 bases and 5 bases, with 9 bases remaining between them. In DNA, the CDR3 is TGTGCCAGCGAAAGGGAGGAGACCCAGTACTTC. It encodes CASEREETQYF.

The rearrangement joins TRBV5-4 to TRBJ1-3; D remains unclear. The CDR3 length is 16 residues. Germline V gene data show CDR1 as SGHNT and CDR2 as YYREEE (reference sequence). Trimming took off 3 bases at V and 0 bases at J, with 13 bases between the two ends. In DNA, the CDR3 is TGTGCCAGCAGCTCGAAGACATTTAGCTCTGGAAACACCATATATTTT. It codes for CASSSKTFSSGNTIYF.

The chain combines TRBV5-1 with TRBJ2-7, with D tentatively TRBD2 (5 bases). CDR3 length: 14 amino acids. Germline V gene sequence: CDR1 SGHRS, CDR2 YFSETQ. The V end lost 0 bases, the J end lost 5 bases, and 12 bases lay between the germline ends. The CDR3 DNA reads TGCGCCAGCAGCTTGGCCACAGCGAGGGACGAGCAGTACTTC. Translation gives CASSLATARDEQYF.

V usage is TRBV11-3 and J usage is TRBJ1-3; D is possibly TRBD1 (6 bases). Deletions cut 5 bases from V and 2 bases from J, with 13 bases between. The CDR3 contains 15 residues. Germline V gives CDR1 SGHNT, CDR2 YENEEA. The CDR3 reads CASSPGQGPGNTIYF. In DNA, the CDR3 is TGTGCCAGCAGCCCTGGCCAGGGGCCTGGAAACACCATATATTTT.

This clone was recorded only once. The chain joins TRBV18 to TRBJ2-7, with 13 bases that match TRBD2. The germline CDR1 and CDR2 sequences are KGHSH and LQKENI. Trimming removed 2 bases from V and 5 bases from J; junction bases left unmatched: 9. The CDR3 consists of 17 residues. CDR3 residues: CASSPYKSGTSGDEQYF. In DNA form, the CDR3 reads TGTGCCAGCTCACCATATAAATCTGGGACTAGCGGGGACGAGCAGTACTTC. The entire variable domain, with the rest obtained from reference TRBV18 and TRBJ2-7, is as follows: NAGVMQNPRHLVRRRGQEARLRCSPMKGHSHVYWYRQLPEEGLKFMVYLQKENIIDESGMPKERFSAEFPKEGPSILRIQQVVRGDSAAYFCASSPYKSGTSGDEQYFGPGTRLTVT.

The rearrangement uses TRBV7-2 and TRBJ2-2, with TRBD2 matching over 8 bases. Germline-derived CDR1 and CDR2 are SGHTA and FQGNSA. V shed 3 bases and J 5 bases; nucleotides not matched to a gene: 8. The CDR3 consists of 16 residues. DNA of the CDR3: TGTGCCAGCAGCTTTAATCGGGCGGGGGGAACCGGGGAGCTGTTTTTT. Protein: CASSFNRAGGTGELFF.

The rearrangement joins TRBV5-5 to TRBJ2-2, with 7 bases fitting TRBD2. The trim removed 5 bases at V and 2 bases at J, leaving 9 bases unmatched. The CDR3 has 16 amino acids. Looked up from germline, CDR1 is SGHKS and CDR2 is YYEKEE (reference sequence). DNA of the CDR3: TGTGCCAGCAGAATAACCCCGGGAGGTAACACCGGGGAGCTGTTTTTT. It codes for CASRITPGGNTGELFF.

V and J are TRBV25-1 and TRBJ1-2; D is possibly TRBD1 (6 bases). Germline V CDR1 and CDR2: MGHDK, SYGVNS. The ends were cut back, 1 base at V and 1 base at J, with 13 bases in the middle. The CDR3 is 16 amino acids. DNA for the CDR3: TGTGCCAGCAGTGAATTCTCAGGACAGAATAACTATGGCTACACCTTC. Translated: CASSEFSGQNNYGYTF.

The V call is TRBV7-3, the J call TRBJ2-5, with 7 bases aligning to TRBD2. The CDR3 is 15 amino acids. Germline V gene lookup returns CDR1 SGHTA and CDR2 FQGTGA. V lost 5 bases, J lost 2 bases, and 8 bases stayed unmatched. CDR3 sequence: CASSRTGTTQETQYF. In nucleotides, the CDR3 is TGTGCCAGCAGCCGAACCGGGACTACACAAGAGACCCAGTACTTC.

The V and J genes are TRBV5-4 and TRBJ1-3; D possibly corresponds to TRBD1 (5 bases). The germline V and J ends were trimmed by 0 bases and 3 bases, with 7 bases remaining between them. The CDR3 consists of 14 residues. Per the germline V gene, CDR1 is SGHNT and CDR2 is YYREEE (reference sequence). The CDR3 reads CASSLGGVGNTIYF. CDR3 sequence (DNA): TGTGCCAGCAGCTTGGGAGGGGTTGGAAACACCATATATTTT. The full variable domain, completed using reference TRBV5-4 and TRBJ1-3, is ETGVTQSPTHLIKTRGQQVTLRCSSQSGHNTVSWYQQALGQGPQFIFQYYREEENGRGNFPPRFSGLQFPNYSSELNVNALELDDSALYLCASSLGGVGNTIYFGEGSWLTVV.

The CDR3 bases are TGCGCCAGCAGCCCTGCGGGGCGCCCCGGCACAGATACGCAGTATTTT. Translation gives CASSPAGRPGTDTQYF. This chain links TRBV5-1 with TRBJ2-3, with D perhaps TRBD2 (6 bases). The length of the CDR3 is 16 residues. From germline, CDR1 is SGHRS and CDR2 YFSETQ. V was trimmed by 4 bases and J by 1 base, leaving 16 bases between them.

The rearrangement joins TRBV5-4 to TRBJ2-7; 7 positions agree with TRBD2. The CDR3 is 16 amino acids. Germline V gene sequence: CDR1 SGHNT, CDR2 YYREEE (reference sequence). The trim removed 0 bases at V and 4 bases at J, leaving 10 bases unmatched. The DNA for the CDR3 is TGTGCCAGCAGCTTGGTGGGGGGAGGGCCTCGGTACGAGCAGTACTTC. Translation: CASSLVGGGPRYEQYF.

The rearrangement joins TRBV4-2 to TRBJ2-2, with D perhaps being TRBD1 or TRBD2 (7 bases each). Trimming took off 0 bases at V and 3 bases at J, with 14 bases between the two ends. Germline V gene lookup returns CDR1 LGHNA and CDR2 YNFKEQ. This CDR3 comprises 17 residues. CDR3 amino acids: CASSQDRAGGDTGELFF. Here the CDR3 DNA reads TGTGCCAGCAGCCAAGACCGGGCAGGGGGGGACACCGGGGAGCTGTTTTTT.

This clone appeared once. DNA of the CDR3: TGTGCCAGCAGTGAATTGGGTATTGGGAACACTGAAGCTTTCTTT. Its translation: CASSELGIGNTEAFF. This rearrangement joins TRBV6-1 to TRBJ1-1; D gene uncertain. Germline CDR1 MNHNS, CDR2 SASEGT. The V end was cut by 2 bases, the J end by 1 base, with 11 bases between. The CDR3 consists of 15 residues.